Included here is one T cell receptor (beta chain) sequence, with context. This clone was seen more than once but under ten times. The target of this receptor is not known. No much larger clone exists at a distance of one base, and base qualities are not known. The cohort comprised fewer than 700 healthy bone marrow donors. At the time of sampling, all cohort members were nominally healthy, though unrecorded immune exposures were likely present. The donor was CMV seropositive and belonged to the group of more than 250 seropositive cohort members. Every donor gave a peripheral blood sample, and the peripheral blood mononuclear cells from that sample were used for TCR beta sequencing. The Qiagen DNeasy Blood Extraction Kit was used to extract genomic DNA from the blood cell samples. Including cysteine and phenylalanine, the CDR3 has 13 amino acids. Left in the record is the CDR3 DNA by itself, 39 bases read in frame from the first base. For CDR1 and CDR2, the germline V gene lists SGHRS and YFSETQ. The trim is 3 bases for V and 1 base for J, with a gap of 7 bases between the germline ends.

The library came from the immunoSEQ multiplex PCR assay. A mixture of 60 forward primers for TCR Vbeta segments and 13 reverse primers for TCR Jbeta segments was used in the multiplex PCR. The CDR3 region of rearranged TCR beta genes was amplified from genomic DNA with a multiplex PCR assay. On the Illumina HiSeq System, the amplified TCR beta libraries were sequenced as 87-base-pair reads. For the original study's pipeline: Across the 500 to 700 repertoires, a later analysis counted some 81 million unique TCR beta chains, 9.5 million to 13 million of which were shared by at least two donors. To remove PCR and sequencing errors, raw reads were error-corrected and collapsed into unique sequences using a nearest-neighbor algorithm that merged closely related sequences. V, D and J gene segments were assigned by aligning CDR3 sequences to IMGT reference sequences. For a sequence to be retained, a match of at least six nucleotides to both a V gene segment and a J gene segment was required. Rearrangements were classified as productive when the CDR3 lacked stop codons and remained in frame with V and J, and all other rearrangements were classified as non-productive. CDR3 was defined by IMGT convention, running from the second conserved V-encoded cysteine to the conserved J-encoded phenylalanine. Sequences without an unambiguous match to a single V gene segment were excluded from the earlier analysis of about 630 of the donors. An earlier analysis of several hundred of the donors called V segments functional above 56.7% productive rearrangements and segregating when the between-donor standard deviation exceeded 5%. To diagnose cytomegalovirus status from the catalog of TCR beta chain sequences, a statistical classification framework was built. In a later analysis, V and J genes were assigned by comparing TCR nucleotide sequences against IMGT/GENE-DB human TR gene sequences. The TCRdist pipeline was used in a later analysis to assign CDR3 sequences and most-parsimonious VDJ recombination scenarios. In a later analysis, each TCR beta chain was defined by its CDR3 amino acid sequence together with its V-gene family, and reads lacking a unique V-gene family were excluded. In a later analysis, some 600 highly shared, low-generation-probability nucleotide sequences were removed to address suspected cross-contamination and a sequencing artifact. A later analysis calculated a clonal expansion index for each public chain from normalized within-repertoire ranks of inferred template counts. In a later analysis, generation probabilities were computed with a VDJ recombination model fitted to out-of-frame rearrangements, and the resulting probabilities were checked against IGoR. A later analysis scored TCR-TCR, TCR-HLA and TCR-CMV co-occurrence with hypergeometric tests, applying a repertoire-size bias correction to TCR pairs. To estimate false discovery rates, a later analysis permuted the HLA or CMV assignments 20 times. In a later analysis, co-occurring TCRs were grouped using DBSCAN, and TCRdist sequence similarity was added for clustering within HLA-allele-positive subsets. Repertoires with fewer than 30,000 or more than 120,000 public chains, plus five repertoires with anomalous nucleotide sharing, were excluded from co-occurrence clustering. The immuneACCESS repertoire file appears here via TCRdb, limited to in-frame rearrangements. These files lack a portion of the clones; in checked studies, under half of the deficit traces to unresolved V genes, and the cause of the others is not known. That table gives V, J and clone size, and the DNA gave D and trimming. The sample table holds approximately 140,000 clones, of which under 75% were seen once. The ten biggest clones cover approximately 7% of the sample.

The entry originates in a study of cytomegalovirus exposure and HLA in healthy donors (dated by TCRdb to about 2017). In the study overall: An earlier analysis of fewer than 750 of the donors reported about 260 Gb of sequence data and approximately 120 million unique TCR beta sequences obtained from some 200 million T cells. Five DR-DQ haplotypes were treated as single units for association and clustering because of strong linkage in the cohort. All discovery cohort repertoires had been generated on a single sequencing platform. About 330 gigabases of sequencing data and around 88 million unique TCR sequences made up an early release that covered roughly 670 HLA-typed donors. Of the approximately 370 genotyped donors, over 80% were placed in the genetic ancestry cluster associated with self-reported Caucasian donors. The aim of the study was to test whether cataloging public T cell receptors could identify signatures of past pathogen exposure. Genome-wide SNP genotypes for about three fifths of the roughly 700 donors were used in a later genetic analysis, which treated that subset as a discovery cohort. The study profiled the T cell repertoires of about 640 subjects by immunosequencing and related them to cytomegalovirus serostatus. In the later analysis, no new phenotypic data were used to find candidate immune exposures; instead, reliance was placed on TCR beta sequences and their occurrence across donors. Across approximately 400 genotyped donors of the cohort, an average of about 240,000 unique TCR beta nucleotide sequences per donor were sequenced, and roughly 20% of those sequences were non-productive. HLA typing included class I and class II loci at four-digit resolution. An earlier analysis of 587 of the donors used high-throughput TCR beta sequencing to judge whether each TCR beta V gene segment behaved as functional or pseudogenic. The number of donors typed differed by locus, with 629-630 for A, B, C, DRB1 and DQB1, around 560 for DQA1, approximately 580 for DPA1, and around 430 for DPB1. A later analysis re-analyzed previously published TCR beta repertoires from approximately 700 donors and added high-resolution HLA genotyping to study TCR occurrence patterns. To predict cytomegalovirus infection status, the study combined high-throughput TCR immunosequencing, statistical association of individual TCRs with disease status, and machine learning. Alongside the repertoire data, information on donor age, sex, ethnicity and CMV serostatus was compiled. Besides the first cohort of more than 650 subjects, a separate validation cohort made up of 120 different subjects was used. Paper-wide results and their limitations: The cohort was sequenced for TCR beta chains only, and without alpha or paired-chain data the features that could be detected were limited. According to a later analysis, TCR association rates differed among HLA loci, with DRB1 alleles showing the most associated TCRs and HLA-C alleles showing the fewest. A group of highly shared sequence variants was considered likely to be a technical artifact of the sequencing pipeline. A later analysis found that HLA-associated TCR beta chains were more clonally expanded and had lower generation probabilities than equally common non-associated chains. Because some donors lacked HLA typing at each locus, the association tests relied only on the typed subset. CMV serostatus was the only immune exposure information available for the cohort. A later analysis reported that several top co-occurrence clusters appeared linked to parvovirus B19, influenza, CMV and Epstein-Barr virus. The study gave a list of more than 150 TCR beta chains associated with cytomegalovirus. A further reported finding was that TCR beta sequences accurately predicted the HLA-A and HLA-B alleles for most subjects in the first cohort. Most TCR sequences were observed very rarely across donors, whereas some public TCRs were present in many individuals. Correlated functional status among segregating V segments might be attributable to linkage disequilibrium, but an unknown experimental factor could not be ruled out. Cytomegalovirus status was reported to be diagnosed by the classifier with high specificity and sensitivity in both the original and validation cohorts. In an earlier analysis of a few hundred of the donors, most TCR beta V segments were observed in productive rearrangements about 90% or about 30% of the time, broadly matching IMGT annotations. Because counts were too low, roughly 16 rarely observed V segments, including chromosome 9 orphons, were left out of the earlier analysis of some 640 of the donors. A later genetic analysis associated a missense DCLRE1C variant with V-gene and J-gene trimming of TCR beta chains, and an independent cohort replicated the association. When HLA alleles, especially DR and DQ, strongly co-occurred, TCR associations were difficult to assign to individual alleles. In a later analysis, most CMV-associated TCR beta chains were found to appear HLA-restricted, with HLA associations seemingly driven largely by CMV exposure. Compared with the 666-donor mean, donors in an Asian-associated ancestry cluster had fewer N-insertions in productive TCRs, according to a later genetic analysis. Sequencing depth was assumed to be roughly uniform across donors in the presence/absence analyses, though that assumption may not hold. It was suggested by the authors that the approach could potentially be generalized to other disease states and immunological phenotypes. A later analysis associated 15,000 or so TCR beta sequences with specific HLA alleles at a false discovery rate of 0.05. Some IMGT-functional V segments, including TRBV6-2 and TRBV6-3, could not be told apart with the 87-base-pair reads, so those segments were excluded. In vitro tests confirmed that a few of the cytomegalovirus-associated TCR beta chains recognize cytomegalovirus antigens.

Material for sequencing was PBMCs. The clonotype comes from a woman aged 60 to 75 in good health and CMV-seropositive. Here the chain combines TRBV5-1 and TRBJ1-1, with TRBD1 perhaps the D gene, on 5 matching bases. Here the CDR3 is given as CASSSQANTEAFF. Read as DNA, the sequence is TGCGCCAGCAGCTCACAGGCGAACACTGAAGCTTTCTTT.